A selection of T cell receptor beta chains follows, all from one sample in a study of shared clonotypes between healthy human individuals. Produced via immunoSEQ multiplex PCR; TCRdb's table is partial and in-frame only. The sample lists about 520,000 clones, roughly 80% occurring once. Sequenced: PBMCs. The receptors were sampled from a woman aged 40 to 49 in good health. Some clones in this sample may be carry-over from other donors' samples. Each CDR3 is given with its conserved first and last residue. A D gene is named only where the DNA matches it firmly. Where a row states a size, it is once, few, many or the class of an expanded clone; other rows omit it.

J	D	V	size	DNA	CDR3
TRBJ1-1	.	TRBV5-5	few	TGTGCCAGCAGCCAAGGGGGGAACACTGAAGCTTTCTTT	CASSQGGNTEAFF
TRBJ1-2	TRBD1	TRBV15	.	TGTGCCACCAGCAGAGATCTCGAGGGGGCAAGGGGTAAAGGCTACACCTTC	CATSRDLEGARGKGYTF
TRBJ1-2	.	TRBV5-1	.	TGCGCCAGCAGACGAGGGGGTGGCTACACCTTC	CASRRGGGYTF
TRBJ1-4	.	TRBV6-5	.	TGTGCCAGCAGTCCTAGTTTGAAGGATAAACTGTTTTTT	CASSPSLKDKLFF
TRBJ2-2	.	TRBV19	.	TGTGCCAGTAGCCCATTCGCCGGGAGTGTGATCGGGGAGCTGTTTTTT	CASSPFAGSVIGELFF
TRBJ2-1	TRBD2	TRBV5-1	.	TGCGCCAGCAGCTTGGTCCTAGCGGACAATGAGCAGTTCTTC	CASSLVLADNEQFF
TRBJ2-5	TRBD1	TRBV23-1	.	TGCGCCAGCAACCGGGGGACAGGGTTCCAAGAGACCCAGTACTTC	CASNRGTGFQETQYF
TRBJ1-4	.	TRBV20-1	once	TGCAGTGCCCCCGGGAATGAAAAACTGTTTTTT	CSAPGNEKLFF
TRBJ2-2	.	TRBV21-1	.	TGTGCCAGCAGCAAATGGGATAGCCGATACACCGGGGAGCTGTTTTTT	CASSKWDSRYTGELFF
TRBJ1-2	.	TRBV7-2	.	TGTGCCAGCAGCCCTAGTGTCAGGACCAACTATGGCTACACCTTC	CASSPSVRTNYGYTF